The T cell receptor beta chain described here comes from a study of human thymus T cells. Study-wide results and caveats: V and J genes seemed to be used with bias in thymic and blood repertoires.

A roughly 0.45-1 mL peripheral blood aliquot was taken intraoperatively from four of eight donors. All available leukocytes, rather than a set cell count, yielded the blood DNA. Clones were sequenced by immunoSEQ multiplex PCR, and TCRdb holds only the in-frame ones, with some missing. The sample holds about 46,000 clones, roughly 94% seen once. Germline CDR1 and CDR2: GTSNPN and SVGIG (reference sequence). The trim removed 8 bases at V and 8 bases at J, leaving 11 bases unmatched. The CDR3 is made up of 12 amino acids. For this clone: The antigen is undetermined.

The source material was blood. This clonotype was sampled from a girl less than two years old with a congenital heart defect but otherwise immunologically healthy. The chain links TRBV30 to TRBJ2-7, with TRBD2 identical over 8 bases. The chain's CDR3 is CAGQGQREKQYF. The DNA of the CDR3 is TGTGCCGGCCAAGGCCAGCGGGAGAAGCAGTACTTC.